The clone carrying this T cell receptor beta chain has only a few counts. The antigen is undetermined. Full-length variable regions came from constant-region reverse primers plus semi-nested Nested Universal Primer A PCR. TCRdb independently ran MiXCR on the 5' RACE reads; one entry per CDR3 protein. The sample yields over 5,000 distinct CDR3 sequences, 52% seen once. CDR3 length: 15 amino acids. Between the trimmed V and J ends, which lost 2 bases and 7 bases, there was a span of 15 bases. Study results and caveats: Whole repertoires were not studied in the larger cohort, only one V-J beta rearrangement. Tumor Treg TCRs overlapped most with tumor naive CD4+ cells.

This sequence was found in a female donor with breast cancer. Sequences were obtained from memory CD4+ T cells sorted from blood. The sample's subset: memory CD4+ T cells, CD4+CD45RO+CD25-. This sequence joins TRBV12-3 or TRBV12-4 and TRBJ2-1; possible D gene TRBD2, 6 bases. The CDR3 region has the DNA TGTGCCAGCAGTTTATCCGGGGGTGGGGAGAATGAGCAGTTCTTC. It specifies CASSLSGGGENEQFF.